The 14 T cell receptor beta chains below were found in one sample sequenced in a study of response to subunit inactivated influenza vaccine. Each CDR3 protein is one row after TCRdb ran MiXCR on the RT-PCR reads. This table has about 800,000 distinct CDR3 sequences, approximately 21% appearing once. The source was PBMCs from blood, collected about 5 days after vaccination. The receptors were sampled from a man between 50 and 59 years old who received an inactivated influenza vaccine.

The rearrangement joins TRBV28 to TRBJ2-1; TRBD2 aligns across 7 bases. Germline V gene sequence: CDR1 MDHEN, CDR2 SYDVKM. After removal of 7 bases from V and 0 bases from J, the junction contained 9 bases not matched to a gene. The CDR3 runs to 16 residues. For the CDR3, the DNA is TGTGCCAGCATCCCTGGCGGGAGTGTCTCCTACAATGAGCAGTTCTTC. It translates to CASIPGGSVSYNEQFF.

This clonotype was detected only a few times. The V and J genes are TRBV4-2 and TRBJ2-1, with 8 bases fitting TRBD1. J gave up 5 bases and V 0 bases, and 6 bases lay outside the gene matches. CDR1 and CDR2 (germline): LGHNA, YNFKEQ. The CDR3 spans 16 residues. CDR3 residues: CASSQEWGQVHNEQFF. CDR3 nucleotide sequence: TGTGCCAGCAGCCAAGAGTGGGGACAGGTACACAATGAGCAGTTCTTC.

This sequence joins TRBV5-1 and TRBJ2-7; D might be TRBD2 (5 bases). There are 13 residues in the CDR3. With 2 bases removed from V and 4 bases from J, the gap between germline ends came to 10 bases. CDR1 is SGHRS, CDR2 YFSETQ, per germline. Written as DNA, the CDR3 is TGCGCCAGCAGCTTTGGAGCGGCTTACGAGCAGTACTTC. This encodes CASSFGAAYEQYF.

In DNA, the CDR3 is TGCGCCAGCAGCCCAGGGAATTCAAATGAAAAACTGTTTTTT. It yields the protein CASSPGNSNEKLFF. The chain recombines TRBV5-1 with TRBJ1-4; D may be TRBD1 (5 bases). This CDR3 contains 14 residues. The V and J ends lost 4 bases and 5 bases respectively, with 12 bases between them. Germline CDR1 is SGHRS and CDR2 is YFSETQ.

Written as DNA, the CDR3 is TGTGCCAGCAGCCAGGACCGGGGGGTAGGGACCGGGGAGCTGTTTTTT. Its translation is CASSQDRGVGTGELFF. J is TRBJ2-2 and V is TRBV3-1, with 7 bases identical to TRBD2. The CDR3 length is 16 residues. Per germline, CDR1 LGHDT and CDR2 YNNKEL (reference sequence). Unmatched junction bases numbered 9, after V lost 3 bases and J lost 5 bases.

This rearrangement joins TRBV12-3 or TRBV12-4 to TRBJ1-2; D is possibly TRBD1 (5 bases). Between the trimmed V and J ends, which lost 6 bases and 7 bases, there was a span of 18 bases. The length of the CDR3 is 14 residues. The CDR3 is CASSADRGPRGYTF. Written as DNA, the CDR3 is TGTGCCAGCAGCGCTGATAGGGGTCCCCGTGGCTACACCTTC.

This clonotype was observed a handful of times. The CDR3 reads CASSLATGNAGNTIYF. The CDR3 region has the DNA TGTGCCAGCAGCTTAGCTACAGGGAACGCGGGAAACACCATATATTTT. The gene calls are TRBV7-9 and TRBJ1-3; D might be TRBD1 (6 bases). The CDR3 consists of 16 residues. Germline V CDR1 and CDR2: SEHNR, FQNEAQ (reference sequence). Trimming left V 0 bases short and J 4 bases short, with 13 bases between.

There are a few counts of this clonotype. The J gene is TRBJ1-2, the V gene TRBV6-5, with D possibly TRBD1 on 5 matching bases. CDR3 size: 15 residues. Germline V gives CDR1 MNHEY, CDR2 SVGAGI. The V and J ends lost 0 bases and 8 bases respectively, with 16 bases between them. CDR3 DNA: TGTGCCAGCAGTTACTCGAGCCACGGACCAGGGGGCTACACCTTC. Translated: CASSYSSHGPGGYTF.

This clonotype was seen more than once but under ten times. The rearrangement links TRBV4-3 to TRBJ1-1; D is unclear. The CDR3 spans 15 residues. V lost 1 base and J lost 1, with 10 bases in between. Germline CDR1 reads LGHNA; CDR2 reads YSLEER. CDR3 DNA sequence: TGCGCCAGCAGCCAAGGGGAAACCCAGAACACTGAAGCTTTCTTT. Protein product: CASSQGETQNTEAFF.

This rearrangement joins TRBV12-3 or TRBV12-4 to TRBJ2-2; perhaps D is TRBD1 or TRBD2 (5 bases each). This CDR3 has 15 residues. Between the trimmed V and J ends, which lost 5 bases and 6 bases, there was a span of 16 bases. The chain's CDR3 is CASSHRDEGAGELFF. The CDR3, as DNA: TGTGCCAGCAGTCACCGGGACGAAGGGGCCGGGGAGCTGTTTTTT.

This clonotype has only a few counts. The J gene is TRBJ2-7, the V gene TRBV7-2; the D gene could be TRBD1 or TRBD2 (5 bases each). The CDR3 is made up of 12 amino acids. Germline CDR1 reads SGHTA; CDR2 reads FQGNSA. Trimming cost V 8 bases and J 4 bases, with 12 bases left between them. The CDR3 protein is CASSIGAYEQYF. The CDR3 DNA is TGTGCCAGCTCCATCGGGGCGTACGAGCAGTACTTC.

This clonotype has a handful of counts. The rearrangement links TRBV6-2 or TRBV6-3 to TRBJ1-1; D uncertain. V lost 0 bases, J lost 0 bases, and 5 bases lay in between. Germline lookup yields CDR1 MNHEY and CDR2 SVGEGT. The CDR3 sequence is 14 residues long. The CDR3: CASSYSIVNTEAFF. In DNA, the CDR3 is TGTGCCAGCAGTTACTCGATAGTGAACACTGAAGCTTTCTTT.

The V call is TRBV20-1, the J call TRBJ2-2; D perhaps matches TRBD2 (5 bases). The length of the CDR3 is 14 residues. CDR1 DFQATT and CDR2 SNEGSKA come from the germline V gene (reference sequence). V was trimmed by 5 bases and J by 6 bases, leaving 16 bases between them. The CDR3 bases are TGCAGTGCTGAGGGCCGGGCTAGGCCCGGGGAGCTGTTTTTT. Translated: CSAEGRARPGELFF.

This sequence joins TRBV9 and TRBJ2-5; D is perhaps TRBD2 (5 bases). CDR3 length equals 16 residues. The germline V gene has CDR1 SGDLS and CDR2 YYNGEE. V shed 4 bases and J shed 4 bases, with 20 bases lying between them. The CDR3 coding sequence is TGTGCCAGCAGCCCCCGCAGGATCGGGAACGGAGAGACCCAGTACTTC. It translates to CASSPRRIGNGETQYF.